This T cell receptor beta chain was documented in a study of cytomegalovirus exposure and HLA in healthy donors. Study at large: Of the donors genotyped, a few hundred in all, over 80% fell in the Caucasian-associated ancestry cluster. General study results and limits: The likely explanation for a cluster of highly shared sequence variants was sequencing artifact. In a later analysis, HLA-associated TCR beta chains were more clonally expanded than equally common others.

Germline-derived CDR1 and CDR2 are SQVTM and ANQGSEA. V was pared by 7 bases and J by 1 base, with 7 bases between. The CDR3 extends over 11 amino acids. In the PCR, 60 Vbeta and 13 Jbeta primers were used. Produced via immunoSEQ multiplex PCR; TCRdb's table is partial and in-frame only. The top ten hold 6.5% of the sample, which has roughly 130,000 clones, 66% seen once. On this clone: Its matching antigen is unknown.

The V call is TRBV29-1, the J call TRBJ1-1; D gene uncertain. The sample was PBMCs. This TCR derives from a woman aged 60-75 years in good health and CMV-seronegative. CDR3 protein: CSANGNTEAFF. The CDR3 DNA reads as TGCAGCGCCAACGGGAACACTGAAGCTTTCTTT.